This TCR beta chain came from a study of shared clonotypes between healthy human individuals. Overall study: The people who gave samples were two women and a few men aged 18 to 49.

Original analysis: Filtering differed for immunoSEQ, which gave only junction sequences without quality scores. The assay was immunoSEQ multiplex PCR, and TCRdb's table has in-frame clones only and misses some. The D gene and trimming were derived from the DNA, and the V and J assignments and clone size from that table. The sample lists approximately 470,000 clones, around 73% occurring once. CDR1 SGHDT and CDR2 YYEEEE come from the germline V gene. V lost 1 base to trimming and J lost 4 bases, with 9 bases between them. This CDR3 has 14 residues. This receptor was taken from a woman aged 40 to 50 in good health. Some clones in this sample may be carry-over from other donors' samples. Material: PBMCs. This chain connects TRBV5-6 to TRBJ1-5; D possibly corresponds to TRBD1 (6 bases). The CDR3 DNA follows: TGTGCCAGCAGCTTGTCTGACAGGAATCAGCCCCAGCATTTT. The encoded protein is CASSLSDRNQPQHF.